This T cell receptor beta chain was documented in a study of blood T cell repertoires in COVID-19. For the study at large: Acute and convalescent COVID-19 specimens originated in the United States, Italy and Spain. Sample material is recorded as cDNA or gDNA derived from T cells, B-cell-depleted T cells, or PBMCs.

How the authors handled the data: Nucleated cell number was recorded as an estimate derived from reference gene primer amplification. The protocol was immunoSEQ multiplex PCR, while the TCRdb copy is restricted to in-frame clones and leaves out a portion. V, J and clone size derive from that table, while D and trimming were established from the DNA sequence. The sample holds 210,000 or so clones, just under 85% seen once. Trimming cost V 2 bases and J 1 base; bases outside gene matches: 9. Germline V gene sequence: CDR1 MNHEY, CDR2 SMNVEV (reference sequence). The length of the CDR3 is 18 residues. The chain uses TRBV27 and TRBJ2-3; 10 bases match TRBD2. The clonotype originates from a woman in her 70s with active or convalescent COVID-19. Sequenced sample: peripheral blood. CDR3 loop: CASSLIGSGRPGTDTQYF. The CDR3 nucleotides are TGTGCCAGCAGTTTAATAGGTAGCGGGAGGCCAGGCACAGATACGCAGTATTTT.